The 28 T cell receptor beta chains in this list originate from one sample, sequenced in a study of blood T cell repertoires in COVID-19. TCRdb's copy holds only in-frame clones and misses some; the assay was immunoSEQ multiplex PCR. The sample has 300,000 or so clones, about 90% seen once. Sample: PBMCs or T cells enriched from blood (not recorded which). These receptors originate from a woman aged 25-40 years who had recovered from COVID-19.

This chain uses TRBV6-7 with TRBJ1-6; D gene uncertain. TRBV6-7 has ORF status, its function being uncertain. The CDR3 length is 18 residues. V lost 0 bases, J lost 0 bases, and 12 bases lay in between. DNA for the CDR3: TGTGCCAGCAGTTACTCTCCCGGGGATTACTCCTATAATTCACCCCTCCACTTT. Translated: CASSYSPGDYSYNSPLHF.

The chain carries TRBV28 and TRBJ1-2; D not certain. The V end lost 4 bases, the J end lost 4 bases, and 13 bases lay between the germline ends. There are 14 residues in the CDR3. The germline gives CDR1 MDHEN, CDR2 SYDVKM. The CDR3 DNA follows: TGTGCCAGCAGTTCAAGCGGCGGATTCTATGGCTACACCTTC. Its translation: CASSSSGGFYGYTF.

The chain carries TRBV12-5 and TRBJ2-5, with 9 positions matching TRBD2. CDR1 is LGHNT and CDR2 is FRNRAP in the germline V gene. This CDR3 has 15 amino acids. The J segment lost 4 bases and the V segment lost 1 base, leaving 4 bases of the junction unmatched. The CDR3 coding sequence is TGTGCTAGTGGTTTGGCGCGGGGGGGCCGAGAGACCCAGTACTTC. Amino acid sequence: CASGLARGGRETQYF.

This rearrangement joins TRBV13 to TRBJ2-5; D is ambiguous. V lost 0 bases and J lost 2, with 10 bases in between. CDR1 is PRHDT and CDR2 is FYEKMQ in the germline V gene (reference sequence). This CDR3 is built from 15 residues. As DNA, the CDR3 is TGTGCCAGCAGCTTAGGGTGGGCCCCGCAAGAGACCCAGTACTTC. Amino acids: CASSLGWAPQETQYF.

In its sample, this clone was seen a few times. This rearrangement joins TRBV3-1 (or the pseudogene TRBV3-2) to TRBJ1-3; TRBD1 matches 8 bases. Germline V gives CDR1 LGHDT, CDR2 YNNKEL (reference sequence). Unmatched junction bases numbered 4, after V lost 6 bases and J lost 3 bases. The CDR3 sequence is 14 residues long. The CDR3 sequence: CASSQGAIGNTIYF. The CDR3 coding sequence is TGTGCCAGCAGTCAGGGGGCGATTGGAAACACCATATATTTT.

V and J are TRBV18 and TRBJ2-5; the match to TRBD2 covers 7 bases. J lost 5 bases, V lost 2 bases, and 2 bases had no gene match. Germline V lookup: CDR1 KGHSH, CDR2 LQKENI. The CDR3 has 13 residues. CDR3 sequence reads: CASSPWEGETQYF. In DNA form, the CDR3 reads TGTGCCAGCTCACCATGGGAGGGTGAGACCCAGTACTTC.

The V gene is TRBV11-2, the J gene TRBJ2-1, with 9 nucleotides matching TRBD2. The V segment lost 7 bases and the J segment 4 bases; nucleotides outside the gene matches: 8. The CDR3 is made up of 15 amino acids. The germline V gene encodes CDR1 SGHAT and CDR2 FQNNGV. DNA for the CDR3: TGTGCCAGCAACCCACTAGCGGGCCTGTACAATGAGCAGTTCTTC. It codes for CASNPLAGLYNEQFF.

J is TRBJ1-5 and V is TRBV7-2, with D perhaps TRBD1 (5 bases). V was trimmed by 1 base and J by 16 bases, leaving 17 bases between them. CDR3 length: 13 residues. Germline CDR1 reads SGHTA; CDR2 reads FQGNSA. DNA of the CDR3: TGTGCCAGCAGCTTAGGAGGAGGGACTCGCGTTCATTTT. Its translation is CASSLGGGTRVHF. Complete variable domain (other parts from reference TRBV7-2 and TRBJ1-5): GAGVSQSPSNKVTEKGKDVELRCDPISGHTALYWYRQSLGQGLEFLIYFQGNSAPDKSGLPSDRFSAERTGGSVSTLTIQRTQQEDSAVYLCASSLGGGTRVHFGDGTRLSIL.

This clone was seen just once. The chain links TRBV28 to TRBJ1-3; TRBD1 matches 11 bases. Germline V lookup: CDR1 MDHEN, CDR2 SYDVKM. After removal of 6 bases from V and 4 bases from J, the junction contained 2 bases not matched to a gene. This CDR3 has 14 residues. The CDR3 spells CASSGQGAGNTIYF. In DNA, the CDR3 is TGTGCCAGCAGCGGACAGGGGGCGGGAAACACCATATATTTT. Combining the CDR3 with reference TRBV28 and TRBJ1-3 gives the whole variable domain DVKVTQSSRYLVKRTGEKVFLECVQDMDHENMFWYRQDPGLGLRLIYFSYDVKMKEKGDIPEGYSVSREKKERFSLILESASTNQTSMYLCASSGQGAGNTIYFGEGSWLTVV.

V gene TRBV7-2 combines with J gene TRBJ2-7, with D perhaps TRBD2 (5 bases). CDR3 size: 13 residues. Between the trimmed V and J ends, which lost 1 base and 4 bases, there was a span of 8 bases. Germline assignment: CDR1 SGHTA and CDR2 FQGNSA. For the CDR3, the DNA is TGTGCCAGCAGCTTAGGAGGACTTTACGAGCAGTACTTC. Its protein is CASSLGGLYEQYF.

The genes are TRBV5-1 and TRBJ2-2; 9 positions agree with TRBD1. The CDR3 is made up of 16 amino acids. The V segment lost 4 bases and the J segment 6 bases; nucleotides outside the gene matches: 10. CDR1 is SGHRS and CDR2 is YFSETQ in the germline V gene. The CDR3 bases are TGCGCCAGCAGCCCCCTGGGACAGGGTCGCGCCGGGGAGCTGTTTTTT. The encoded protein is CASSPLGQGRAGELFF.

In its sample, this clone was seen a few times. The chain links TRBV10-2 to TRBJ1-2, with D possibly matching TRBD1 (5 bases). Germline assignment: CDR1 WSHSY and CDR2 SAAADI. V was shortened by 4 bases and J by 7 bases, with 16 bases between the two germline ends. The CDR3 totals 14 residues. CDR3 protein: CASSVLGQVGGYTF. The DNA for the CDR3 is TGCGCCAGCAGTGTTTTAGGACAAGTGGGTGGCTACACCTTC.

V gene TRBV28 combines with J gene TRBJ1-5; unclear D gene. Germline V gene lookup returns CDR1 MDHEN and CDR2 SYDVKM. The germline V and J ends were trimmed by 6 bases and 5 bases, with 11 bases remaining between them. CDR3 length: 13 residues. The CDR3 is CASSGVYYQPQHF. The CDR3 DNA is TGTGCCAGCAGCGGAGTCTATTATCAGCCCCAGCATTTT.

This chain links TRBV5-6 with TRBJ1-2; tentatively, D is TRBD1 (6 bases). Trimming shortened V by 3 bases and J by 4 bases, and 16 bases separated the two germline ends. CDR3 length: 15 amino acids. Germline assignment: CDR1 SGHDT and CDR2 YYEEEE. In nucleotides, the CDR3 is TGTGCCAGCAGCTCAAACAGGGTGCCCCTCTATGGCTACACCTTC. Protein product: CASSSNRVPLYGYTF.

The CDR3 protein is CASSPQEGGGYSYNEQFF. CDR3 in DNA: TGTGCCAGCAGCCCCCAAGAGGGCGGGGGGTATTCCTACAATGAGCAGTTCTTC. The chain is built from TRBV7-2 and TRBJ2-1; 8 nucleotides agree with TRBD2. Germline values: CDR1 SGHTA, CDR2 FQGNSA. The CDR3 sequence is 18 residues long. V shed 5 bases, J shed 1 base, and the junction held 13 bases outside the gene matches.

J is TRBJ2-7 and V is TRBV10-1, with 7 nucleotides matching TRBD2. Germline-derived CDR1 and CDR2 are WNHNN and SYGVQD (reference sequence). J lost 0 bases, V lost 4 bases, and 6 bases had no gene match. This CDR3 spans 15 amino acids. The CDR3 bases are TGCGCCAGCAGTGTCGGCGGGGGTTACTCCTACGAGCAGTACTTC. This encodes CASSVGGGYSYEQYF.

The CDR3 protein is CASSGRTEAFF. The CDR3, as DNA: TGTGCCAGTAGTGGGCGAACCGAAGCTTTCTTT. The V gene is TRBV19, the J gene TRBJ1-1, with D unclear. V was pared by 5 bases and J by 8 bases, with 9 bases between. CDR1 and CDR2 from the germline V gene are LNHDA and SQIVND (reference sequence). The CDR3 contains 11 residues.

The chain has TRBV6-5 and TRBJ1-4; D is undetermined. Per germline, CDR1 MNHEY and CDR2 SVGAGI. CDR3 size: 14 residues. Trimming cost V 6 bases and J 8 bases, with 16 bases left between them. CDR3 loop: CASSVVGSGEKLFF. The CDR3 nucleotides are TGTGCCAGCAGCGTCGTGGGCTCGGGGGAAAAACTGTTTTTT.

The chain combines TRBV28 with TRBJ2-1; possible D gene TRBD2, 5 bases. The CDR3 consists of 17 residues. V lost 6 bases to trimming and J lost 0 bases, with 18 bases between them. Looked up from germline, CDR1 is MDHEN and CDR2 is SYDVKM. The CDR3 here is CASSTELDASSYNEQFF. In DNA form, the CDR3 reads TGTGCCAGCAGCACGGAACTAGACGCAAGCTCCTACAATGAGCAGTTCTTC. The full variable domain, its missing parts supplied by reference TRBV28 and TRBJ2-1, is DVKVTQSSRYLVKRTGEKVFLECVQDMDHENMFWYRQDPGLGLRLIYFSYDVKMKEKGDIPEGYSVSREKKERFSLILESASTNQTSMYLCASSTELDASSYNEQFFGPGTRLTVL.

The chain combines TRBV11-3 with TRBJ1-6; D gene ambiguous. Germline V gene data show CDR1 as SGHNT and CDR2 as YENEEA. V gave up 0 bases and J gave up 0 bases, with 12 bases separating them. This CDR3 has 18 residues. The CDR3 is CASSLDLVRISYNSPLHF. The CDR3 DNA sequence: TGTGCCAGCAGCTTAGATCTTGTCAGGATCTCCTATAATTCACCCCTCCACTTT.

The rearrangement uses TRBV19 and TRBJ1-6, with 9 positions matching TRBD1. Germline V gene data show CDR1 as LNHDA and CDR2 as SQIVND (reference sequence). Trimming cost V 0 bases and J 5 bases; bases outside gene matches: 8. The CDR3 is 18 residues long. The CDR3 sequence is CASSIDRRQGVNNSPLHF. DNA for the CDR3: TGTGCCAGTAGTATAGACCGGAGACAGGGGGTGAATAATTCACCCCTCCACTTT.

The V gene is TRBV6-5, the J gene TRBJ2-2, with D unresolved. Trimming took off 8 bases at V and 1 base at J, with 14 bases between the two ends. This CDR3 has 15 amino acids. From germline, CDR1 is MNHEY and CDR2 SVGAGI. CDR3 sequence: CASSPTRQNTGELFF. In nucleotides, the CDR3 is TGTGCCAGCTCCCCCACGAGACAGAACACCGGGGAGCTGTTTTTT.

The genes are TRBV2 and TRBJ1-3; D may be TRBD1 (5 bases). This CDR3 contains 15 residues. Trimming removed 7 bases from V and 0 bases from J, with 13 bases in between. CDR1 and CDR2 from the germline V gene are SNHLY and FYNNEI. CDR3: CASKGRALSGNTIYF. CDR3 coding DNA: TGTGCCAGCAAGGGCAGGGCCCTCTCTGGAAACACCATATATTTT.

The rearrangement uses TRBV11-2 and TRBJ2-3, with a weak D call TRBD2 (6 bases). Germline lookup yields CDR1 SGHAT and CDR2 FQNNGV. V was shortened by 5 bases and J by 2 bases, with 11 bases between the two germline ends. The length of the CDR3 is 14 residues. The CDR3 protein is CASSRRDFTDTQYF. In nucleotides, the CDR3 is TGTGCCAGCAGCCGAAGGGACTTCACAGATACGCAGTATTTT.

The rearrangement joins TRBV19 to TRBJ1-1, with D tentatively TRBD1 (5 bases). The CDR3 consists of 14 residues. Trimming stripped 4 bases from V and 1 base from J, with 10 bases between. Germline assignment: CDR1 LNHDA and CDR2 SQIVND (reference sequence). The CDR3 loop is CASSRGLPNTEAFF. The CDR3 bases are TGTGCCAGTAGTAGGGGACTCCCGAACACTGAAGCTTTCTTT.

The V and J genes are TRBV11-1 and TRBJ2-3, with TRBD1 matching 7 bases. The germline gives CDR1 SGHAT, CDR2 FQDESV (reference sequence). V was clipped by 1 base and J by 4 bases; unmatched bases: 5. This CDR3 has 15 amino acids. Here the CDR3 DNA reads TGTGCCAGCAGCTTAGAACAGGGGTTGTCAGATACGCAGTATTTT. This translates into CASSLEQGLSDTQYF.

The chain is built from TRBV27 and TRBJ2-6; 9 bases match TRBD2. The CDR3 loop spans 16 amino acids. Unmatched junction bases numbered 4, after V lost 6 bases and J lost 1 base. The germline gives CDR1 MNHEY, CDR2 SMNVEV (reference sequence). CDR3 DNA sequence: TGTGCCAGCAGGGGACTAGCCGCTTCTGGGGCCAACGTCCTGACTTTC. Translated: CASRGLAASGANVLTF.

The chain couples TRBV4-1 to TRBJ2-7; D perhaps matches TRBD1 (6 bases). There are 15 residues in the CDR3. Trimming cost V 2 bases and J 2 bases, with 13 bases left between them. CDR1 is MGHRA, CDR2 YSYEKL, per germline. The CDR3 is CASSQPDSSAYEQYF. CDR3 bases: TGCGCCAGCAGCCAACCGGACAGTTCCGCCTACGAGCAGTACTTC.